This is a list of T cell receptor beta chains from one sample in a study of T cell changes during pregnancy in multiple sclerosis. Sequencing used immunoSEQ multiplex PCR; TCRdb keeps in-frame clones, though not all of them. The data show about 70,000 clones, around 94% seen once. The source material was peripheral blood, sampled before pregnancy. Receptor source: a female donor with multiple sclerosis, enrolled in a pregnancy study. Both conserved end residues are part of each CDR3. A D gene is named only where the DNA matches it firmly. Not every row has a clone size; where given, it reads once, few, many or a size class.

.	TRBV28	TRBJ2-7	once	CPSFRGEQYF	TGTCCGAGCTTCCGCGGCGAGCAGTACTTC
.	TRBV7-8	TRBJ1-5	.	CASSLKRGVLEPQHF	TGTGCCAGCAGCTTAAAGCGGGGAGTATTGGAGCCCCAGCATTTT
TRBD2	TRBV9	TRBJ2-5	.	CASSLGTSGLQETQYF	TGTGCCAGCAGCTTGGGGACTAGCGGGCTACAAGAGACCCAGTACTTC
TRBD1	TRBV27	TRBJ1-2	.	CASSLGQGVGYTF	TGTGCCAGCAGTTTAGGACAGGGGGTTGGCTACACCTTC
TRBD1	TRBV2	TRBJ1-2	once	CASSEQGAFGYTF	TGTGCCAGCAGTGAGCAGGGGGCGTTTGGCTACACCTTC
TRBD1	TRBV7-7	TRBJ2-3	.	CASSLQGAIDTQYF	TGTGCTAGCAGCCTACAGGGGGCTATAGATACGCAGTATTTT
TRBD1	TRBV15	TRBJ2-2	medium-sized	CATSEGQGDTGELFF	TGTGCCACCAGCGAGGGACAGGGTGACACCGGGGAGCTGTTTTTT
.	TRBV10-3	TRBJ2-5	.	CAISLTGETQYF	TGTGCCATCAGTTTAACCGGAGAGACCCAGTACTTC
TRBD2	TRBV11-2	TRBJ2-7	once	CASSSPGLAGGLHEQYF	TGTGCCAGCAGCTCCCCCGGACTAGCGGGAGGGCTACACGAGCAGTACTTC
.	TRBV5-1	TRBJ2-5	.	CASSRDLETQYF	TGCGCCAGCAGCAGGGACTTAGAGACCCAGTACTTC
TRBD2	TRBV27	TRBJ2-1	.	CASSLPGLAGVGEQFF	TGTGCCAGCAGTTTGCCCGGACTAGCGGGAGTTGGTGAGCAGTTCTTC
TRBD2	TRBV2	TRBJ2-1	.	CASSSAGGGRHEQFF	TGTGCCAGCAGCTCGGCGGGAGGGGGTAGACATGAGCAGTTCTTC
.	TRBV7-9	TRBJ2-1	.	CASSSAWTANNEQFF	TGTGCCAGCAGTTCCGCTTGGACAGCCAACAATGAGCAGTTCTTC
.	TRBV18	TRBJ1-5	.	CASSPTEDQPQHF	TGTGCCAGCTCACCCACAGAAGATCAGCCCCAGCATTTT
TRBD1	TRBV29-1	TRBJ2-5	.	CSVEKTGSSVGTQYF	TGCAGCGTTGAGAAGACAGGGTCATCCGTAGGGACCCAGTACTTC
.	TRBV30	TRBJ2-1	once	CAWSVGQGPLNEQFF	TGTGCCTGGAGTGTCGGTCAGGGTCCTCTCAATGAGCAGTTCTTC
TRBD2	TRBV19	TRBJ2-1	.	CASSEMTSGKTSEQFF	TGTGCCAGTAGTGAAATGACTAGCGGAAAGACGAGTGAGCAGTTCTTC
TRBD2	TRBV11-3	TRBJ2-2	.	CASSPLAGATGELFF	TGTGCCAGCAGCCCCTTAGCGGGAGCGACCGGGGAGCTGTTTTTT
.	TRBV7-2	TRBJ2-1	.	CASSLARAPNGNEQFF	TGTGCCAGCAGCTTAGCGAGGGCCCCCAATGGAAATGAGCAGTTCTTC
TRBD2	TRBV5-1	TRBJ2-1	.	CASSLGLAGVNEQFF	TGCGCCAGCAGCTTAGGACTAGCGGGAGTAAATGAGCAGTTCTTC
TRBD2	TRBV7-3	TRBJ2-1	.	CASSPNQAGGWLSSYNEQFF	TGTGCCAGCAGCCCGAACCAAGCGGGAGGCTGGCTTAGCTCCTACAATGAGCAGTTCTTC
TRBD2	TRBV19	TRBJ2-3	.	CASSLSAIYSGSGTDTQYF	TGTGCCAGTAGTCTCTCAGCTATCTATAGCGGGAGTGGCACAGATACGCAGTATTTT
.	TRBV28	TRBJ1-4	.	CASSLRQPFGEKLFF	TGTGCCAGCAGTTTACGACAGCCCTTTGGGGAAAAACTGTTTTTT
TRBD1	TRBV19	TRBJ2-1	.	CASNLIGTGLDEQFF	TGTGCCAGTAATCTGATCGGGACAGGGTTGGATGAGCAGTTCTTC
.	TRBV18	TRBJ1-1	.	CASSPQGGNTEAFF	TGTGCCAGCTCACCCCAGGGAGGGAACACTGAAGCTTTCTTT
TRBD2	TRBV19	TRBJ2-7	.	CASSLVAGGSSEQYF	TGTGCCAGTAGCCTTGTAGCGGGAGGGAGTAGCGAGCAGTACTTC
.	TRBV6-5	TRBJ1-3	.	CASSYRPGSSGNTIYF	TGTGCCAGCAGTTACAGGCCGGGGAGCTCTGGAAACACCATATATTTT
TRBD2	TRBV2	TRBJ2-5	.	CASIGLATQETQYF	TGTGCCAGCATCGGACTAGCGACGCAAGAGACCCAGTACTTC
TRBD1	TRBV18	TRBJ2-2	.	CASSPTGGMNTGELFF	TGTGCCAGCTCACCGACAGGGGGGATGAACACCGGGGAGCTGTTTTTT
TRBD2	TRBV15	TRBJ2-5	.	CATSRGLAGEETQYF	TGTGCCACCAGCAGAGGACTAGCGGGAGAAGAGACCCAGTACTTC
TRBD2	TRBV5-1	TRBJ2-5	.	CASSFLAEETQYF	TGCGCCAGCAGCTTCCTAGCGGAAGAGACCCAGTACTTC